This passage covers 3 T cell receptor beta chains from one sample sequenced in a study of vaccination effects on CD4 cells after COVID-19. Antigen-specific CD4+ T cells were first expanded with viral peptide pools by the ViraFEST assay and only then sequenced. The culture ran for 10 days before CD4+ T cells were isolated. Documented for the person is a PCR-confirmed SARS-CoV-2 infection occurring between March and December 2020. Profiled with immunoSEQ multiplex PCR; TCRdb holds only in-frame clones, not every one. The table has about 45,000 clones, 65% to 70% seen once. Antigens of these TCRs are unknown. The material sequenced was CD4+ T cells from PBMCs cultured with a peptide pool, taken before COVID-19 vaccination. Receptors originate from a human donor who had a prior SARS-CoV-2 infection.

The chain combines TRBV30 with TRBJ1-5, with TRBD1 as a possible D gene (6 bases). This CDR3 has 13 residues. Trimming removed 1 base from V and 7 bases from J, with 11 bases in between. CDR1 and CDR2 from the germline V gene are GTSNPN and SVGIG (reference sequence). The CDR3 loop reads CAWSGQAIQPQHF. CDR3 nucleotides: TGTGCCTGGAGTGGACAGGCGATACAGCCCCAGCATTTT.

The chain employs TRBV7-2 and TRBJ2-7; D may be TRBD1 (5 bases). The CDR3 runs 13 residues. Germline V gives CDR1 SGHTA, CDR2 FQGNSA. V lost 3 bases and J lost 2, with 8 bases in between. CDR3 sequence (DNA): TGTGCCAGCAGCTTTGACAGCACCTACGAGCAGTACTTC. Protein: CASSFDSTYEQYF. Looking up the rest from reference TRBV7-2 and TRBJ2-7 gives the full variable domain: GAGVSQSPSNKVTEKGKDVELRCDPISGHTALYWYRQSLGQGLEFLIYFQGNSAPDKSGLPSDRFSAERTGGSVSTLTIQRTQQEDSAVYLCASSFDSTYEQYFGPGTRLTVT.

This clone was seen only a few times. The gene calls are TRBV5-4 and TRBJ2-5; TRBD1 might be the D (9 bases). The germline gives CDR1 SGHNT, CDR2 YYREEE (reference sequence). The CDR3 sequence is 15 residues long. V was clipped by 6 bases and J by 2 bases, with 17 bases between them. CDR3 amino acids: CASTRGGQGQETQYF. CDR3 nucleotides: TGTGCCAGCACCCGGGGGGGACAGGGACAAGAGACCCAGTACTTC.